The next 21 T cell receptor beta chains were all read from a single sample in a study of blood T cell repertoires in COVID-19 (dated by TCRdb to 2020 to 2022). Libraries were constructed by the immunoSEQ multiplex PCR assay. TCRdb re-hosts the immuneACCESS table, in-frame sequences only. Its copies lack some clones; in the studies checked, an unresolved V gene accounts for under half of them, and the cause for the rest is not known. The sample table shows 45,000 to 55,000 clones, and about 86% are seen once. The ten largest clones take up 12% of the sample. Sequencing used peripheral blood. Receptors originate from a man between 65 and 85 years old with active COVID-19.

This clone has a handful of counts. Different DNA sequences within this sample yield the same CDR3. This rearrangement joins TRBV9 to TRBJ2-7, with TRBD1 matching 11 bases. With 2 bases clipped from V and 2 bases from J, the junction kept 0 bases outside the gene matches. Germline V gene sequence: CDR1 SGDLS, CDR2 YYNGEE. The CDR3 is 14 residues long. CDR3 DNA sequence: TGTGCCAGCAGCGTGGGACAGGGGGCCTACGAGCAGTACTTC. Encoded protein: CASSVGQGAYEQYF.

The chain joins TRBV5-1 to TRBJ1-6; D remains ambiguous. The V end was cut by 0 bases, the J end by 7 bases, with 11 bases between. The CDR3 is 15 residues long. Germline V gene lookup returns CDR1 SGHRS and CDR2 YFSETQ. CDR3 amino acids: CASSLAPGSNSPLHF. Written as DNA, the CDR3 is TGCGCCAGCAGCTTGGCCCCGGGGTCGAATTCACCCCTCCACTTT.

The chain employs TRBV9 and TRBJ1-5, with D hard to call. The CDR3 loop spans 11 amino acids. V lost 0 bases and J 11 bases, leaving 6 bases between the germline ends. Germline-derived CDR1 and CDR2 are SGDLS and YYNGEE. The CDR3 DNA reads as TGTGCCAGCAGCGTAGGGTCAGCCCAGCATTTT. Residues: CASSVGSAQHF.

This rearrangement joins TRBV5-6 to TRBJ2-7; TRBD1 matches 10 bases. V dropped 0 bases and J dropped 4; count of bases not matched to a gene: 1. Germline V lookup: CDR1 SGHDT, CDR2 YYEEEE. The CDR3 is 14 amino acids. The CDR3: CASSLGQGAYEQYF. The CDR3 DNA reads TGTGCCAGCAGCTTGGGACAGGGGGCTTACGAGCAGTACTTC.

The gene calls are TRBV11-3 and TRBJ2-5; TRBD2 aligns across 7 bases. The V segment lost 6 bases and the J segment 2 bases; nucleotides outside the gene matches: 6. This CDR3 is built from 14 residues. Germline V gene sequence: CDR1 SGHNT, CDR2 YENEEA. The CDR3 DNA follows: TGTGCCAGCAGTTCGGGCGGGAGACAAGAGACCCAGTACTTC. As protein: CASSSGGRQETQYF.

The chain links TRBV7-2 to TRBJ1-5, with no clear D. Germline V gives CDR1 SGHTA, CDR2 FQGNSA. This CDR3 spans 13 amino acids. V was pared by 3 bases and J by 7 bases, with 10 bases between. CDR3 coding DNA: TGTGCCAGCAGCTTTATTTCGGTACAGCCCCAGCATTTT. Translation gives CASSFISVQPQHF.

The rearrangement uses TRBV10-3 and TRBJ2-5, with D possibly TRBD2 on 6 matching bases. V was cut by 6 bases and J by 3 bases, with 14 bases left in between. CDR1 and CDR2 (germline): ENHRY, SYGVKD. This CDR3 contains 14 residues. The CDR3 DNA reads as TGTGCCATCAGCGGGGACTCAGACGAAGAGACCCAGTACTTC. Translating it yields CAISGDSDEETQYF.

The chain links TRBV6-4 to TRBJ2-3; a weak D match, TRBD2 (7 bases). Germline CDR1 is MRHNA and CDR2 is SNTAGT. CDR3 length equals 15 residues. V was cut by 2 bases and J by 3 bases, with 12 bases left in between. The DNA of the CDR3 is TGTGCCAGCAGTGACGAGGGAGGGGGAACAGATACGCAGTATTTT. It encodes CASSDEGGGTDTQYF.

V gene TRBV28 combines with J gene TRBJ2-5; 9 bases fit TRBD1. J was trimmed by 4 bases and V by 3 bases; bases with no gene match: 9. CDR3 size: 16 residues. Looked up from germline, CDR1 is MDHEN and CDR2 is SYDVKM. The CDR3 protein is CASSLPGTGNGETQYF. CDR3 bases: TGTGCCAGCAGTTTGCCCGGGACAGGGAATGGAGAGACCCAGTACTTC.

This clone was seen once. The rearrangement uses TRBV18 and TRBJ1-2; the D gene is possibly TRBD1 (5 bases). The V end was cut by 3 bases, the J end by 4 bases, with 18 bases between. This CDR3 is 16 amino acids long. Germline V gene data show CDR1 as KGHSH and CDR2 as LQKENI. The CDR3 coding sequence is TGTGCCAGCTCACCGGCCACTGCAGGGTTGGCCTATGGCTACACCTTC. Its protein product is CASSPATAGLAYGYTF.

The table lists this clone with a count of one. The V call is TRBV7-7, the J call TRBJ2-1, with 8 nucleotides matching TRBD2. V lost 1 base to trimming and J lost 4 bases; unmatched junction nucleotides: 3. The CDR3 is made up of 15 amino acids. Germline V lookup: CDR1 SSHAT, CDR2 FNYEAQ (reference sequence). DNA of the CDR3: TGTGCCAGCAGCTTAGAAGCGGGGGTTTACAATGAGCAGTTCTTC. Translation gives CASSLEAGVYNEQFF.

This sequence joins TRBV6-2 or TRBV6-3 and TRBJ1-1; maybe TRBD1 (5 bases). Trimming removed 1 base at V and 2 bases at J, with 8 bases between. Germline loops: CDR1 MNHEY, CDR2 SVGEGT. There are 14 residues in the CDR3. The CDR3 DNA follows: TGTGCCAGCAGTTACTTCGGACAAAACACTGAAGCTTTCTTT. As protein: CASSYFGQNTEAFF.

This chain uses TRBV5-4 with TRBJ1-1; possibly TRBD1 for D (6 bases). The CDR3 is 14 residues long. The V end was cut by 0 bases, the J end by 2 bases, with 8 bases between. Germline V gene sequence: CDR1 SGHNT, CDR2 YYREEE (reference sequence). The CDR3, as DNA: TGTGCCAGCAGCTTGGGACAGGTTAACACTGAAGCTTTCTTT. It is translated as CASSLGQVNTEAFF.

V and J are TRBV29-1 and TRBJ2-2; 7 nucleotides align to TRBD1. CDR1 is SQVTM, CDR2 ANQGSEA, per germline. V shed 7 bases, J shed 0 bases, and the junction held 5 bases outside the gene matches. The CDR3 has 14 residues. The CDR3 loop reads CSAQGRANTGELFF. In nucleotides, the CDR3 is TGCAGCGCACAGGGGCGGGCGAACACCGGGGAGCTGTTTTTT.

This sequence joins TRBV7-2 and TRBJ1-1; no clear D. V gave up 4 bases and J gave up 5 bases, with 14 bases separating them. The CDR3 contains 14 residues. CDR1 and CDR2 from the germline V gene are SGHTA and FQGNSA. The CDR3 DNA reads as TGTGCCAGCAGCTCCCTTGGAGGGATTACTGAAGCTTTCTTT. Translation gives CASSSLGGITEAFF.

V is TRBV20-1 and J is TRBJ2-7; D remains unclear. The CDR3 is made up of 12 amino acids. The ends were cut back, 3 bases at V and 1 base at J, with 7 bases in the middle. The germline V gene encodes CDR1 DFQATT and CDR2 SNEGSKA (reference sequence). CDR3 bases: TGCAGTGCTAGTGTTCCTTCCTACGAGCAGTACTTC. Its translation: CSASVPSYEQYF.

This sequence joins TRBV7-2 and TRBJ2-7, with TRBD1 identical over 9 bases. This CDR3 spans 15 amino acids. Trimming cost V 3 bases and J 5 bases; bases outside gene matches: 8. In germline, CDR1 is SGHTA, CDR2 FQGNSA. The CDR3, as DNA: TGTGCCAGCAGCTTTACCCCGGGACAGGGAAACGAGCAGTACTTC. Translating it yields CASSFTPGQGNEQYF.

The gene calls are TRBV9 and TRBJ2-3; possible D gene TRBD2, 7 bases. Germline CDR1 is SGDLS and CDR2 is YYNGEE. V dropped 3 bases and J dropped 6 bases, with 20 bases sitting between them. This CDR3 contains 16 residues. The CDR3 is CASSGMSRGPRDTQYF. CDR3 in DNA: TGTGCCAGCAGCGGGATGTCGCGGGGGCCCCGGGATACGCAGTATTTT.

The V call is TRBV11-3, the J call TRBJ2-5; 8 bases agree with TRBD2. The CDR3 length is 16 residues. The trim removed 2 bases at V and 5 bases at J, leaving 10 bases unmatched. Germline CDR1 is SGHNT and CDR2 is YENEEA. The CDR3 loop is CASSLNAAGGGETQYF. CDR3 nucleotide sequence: TGTGCCAGCAGCTTAAATGCGGCGGGGGGCGGGGAGACCCAGTACTTC.

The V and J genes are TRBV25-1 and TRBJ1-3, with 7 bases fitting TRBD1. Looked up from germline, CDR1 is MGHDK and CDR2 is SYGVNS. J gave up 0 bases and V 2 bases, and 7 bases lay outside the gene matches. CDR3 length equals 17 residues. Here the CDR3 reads CASSERDRVFSGNTIYF. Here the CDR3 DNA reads TGTGCCAGCAGTGAACGAGACAGGGTCTTCTCTGGAAACACCATATATTTT.

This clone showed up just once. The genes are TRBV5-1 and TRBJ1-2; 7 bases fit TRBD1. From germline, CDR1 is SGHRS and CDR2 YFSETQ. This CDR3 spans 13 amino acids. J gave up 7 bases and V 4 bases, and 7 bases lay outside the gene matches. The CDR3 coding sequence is TGCGCCAGCAGCCCGAACAGGGGAGGTGGCTACACCTTC. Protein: CASSPNRGGGYTF.